The clone carrying this TCR beta chain was seen just once. Original processing methods: For nucleated cells, counts were estimated from reference gene primer amplification. Sequenced by immunoSEQ multiplex PCR; TCRdb stores in-frame clones only, minus some. V, J and clone size were drawn from that table, and D and trimming were deduced from the DNA. The sample has about 210,000 clones; around 88% are singletons. The data derive from a study of blood T cell repertoires in COVID-19. Study summary: Samples came from the United States, Italy and Spain, spanning acute and convalescent COVID-19. T cells, B-cell-depleted T cells, or PBMCs supplied cDNA or gDNA.

V was cut by 2 bases and J by 2 bases, with 16 bases left in between. CDR3 length: 16 amino acids. Per the germline V gene, CDR1 is SGDLS and CDR2 is YYNGEE. The TCR comes from a man aged 45-65 years with active or convalescent COVID-19. This sequence joins TRBV9 and TRBJ1-2, with D unresolved. The sequencing input was peripheral blood. The CDR3: CASSVGSRGRNYGYTF. CDR3 DNA: TGTGCCAGCAGCGTGGGATCTAGAGGGCGCAACTATGGCTACACCTTC.